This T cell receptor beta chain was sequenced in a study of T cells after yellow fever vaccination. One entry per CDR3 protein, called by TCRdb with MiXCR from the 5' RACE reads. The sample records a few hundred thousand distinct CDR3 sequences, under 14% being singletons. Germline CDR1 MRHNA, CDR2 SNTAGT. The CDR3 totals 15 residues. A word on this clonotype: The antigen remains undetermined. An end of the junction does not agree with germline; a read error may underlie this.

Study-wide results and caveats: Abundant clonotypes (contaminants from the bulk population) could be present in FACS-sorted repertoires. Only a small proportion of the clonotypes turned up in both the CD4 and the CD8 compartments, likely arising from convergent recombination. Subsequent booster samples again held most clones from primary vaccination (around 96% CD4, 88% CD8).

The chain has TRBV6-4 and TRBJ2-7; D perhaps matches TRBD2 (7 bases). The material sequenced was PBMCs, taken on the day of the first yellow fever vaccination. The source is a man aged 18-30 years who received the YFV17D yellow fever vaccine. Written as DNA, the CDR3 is TGTGCCAGCCGACGGGAGGACAGCCATTCCTACAAGCAGTACTTC. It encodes CASRREDSHSYKQYF.